What follows are 23 T cell receptor beta chains derived from one specimen sequenced in a study of shared clonotypes between healthy human individuals. Naive CD8 populations comprised CD45RO-negative cells positively selected for CCR7, excluding terminally differentiated effector memory CD45RA+ cells. Sequencing was performed with immunoSEQ multiplex PCR; in TCRdb, only in-frame clones are kept and a portion is missing. The sample lists around 2,100,000 clones; about 95% were seen once. The source material was naive CD8+ T cells sorted from blood. These TCRs come from a man in his late teens or twenties in good health.

V usage is TRBV4-1 and J usage is TRBJ2-7, with TRBD2 matching 7 bases. With V trimmed by 3 bases and J by 4 bases, 9 bases remained unmatched. This CDR3 has 15 amino acids. Germline loops: CDR1 MGHRA, CDR2 YSYEKL. The CDR3 nucleotides are TGCGCCAGCAGCCAGGGTGAATCGGGGGGATACGAGCAGTACTTC. Its translation: CASSQGESGGYEQYF.

The CDR3 loop is CASSEPGGANTEAFF. CDR3 nucleotides: TGTGCCAGCAGTGAACCAGGGGGGGCGAACACTGAAGCTTTCTTT. The rearrangement joins TRBV25-1 to TRBJ1-1, with TRBD1 matching over 7 bases. The V and J ends lost 2 bases and 1 base, in that order; junction bases with no gene match: 4. The CDR3 has 15 amino acids. The germline V gene encodes CDR1 MGHDK and CDR2 SYGVNS.

V gene TRBV4-3 combines with J gene TRBJ2-7, with a tentative D call TRBD2 (6 bases). Germline values: CDR1 LGHNA, CDR2 YSLEER. Trimming shortened V by 0 bases and J by 2 bases, and 11 bases separated the two germline ends. The CDR3 has 15 amino acids. The DNA for the CDR3 is TGCGCCAGCAGCCAAGACGGGAGTACCCCCTACGAGCAGTACTTC. Encoded protein: CASSQDGSTPYEQYF.

The CDR3 coding sequence is TGCGCCAGCAGCTTGGACCCTTTGGCCCGACCCCCCTACGAGCAGTACTTC. This codes for CASSLDPLARPPYEQYF. The chain carries TRBV5-1 and TRBJ2-7; D is ambiguous. V was shortened by 0 bases and J by 2 bases, with 18 bases between the two germline ends. CDR1 and CDR2 from the germline V gene are SGHRS and YFSETQ. The CDR3 contains 17 residues. Full variable domain (missing parts from reference TRBV5-1 and TRBJ2-7): KAGVTQTPRYLIKTRGQQVTLSCSPISGHRSVSWYQQTPGQGLQFLFEYFSETQRNKGNFPGRFSGRQFSNSRSEMNVSTLELGDSALYLCASSLDPLARPPYEQYFGPGTRLTVT.

This chain uses TRBV10-2 with TRBJ1-2; D possibly corresponds to TRBD1 (5 bases). Looked up from germline, CDR1 is WSHSY and CDR2 is SAAADI. CDR3 length: 13 residues. V gave up 4 bases and J gave up 8 bases, with 14 bases separating them. CDR3 DNA: TGCGCCAGCAGTGTTTTGGGGGATGGCGGCTACACCTTC. Amino acids: CASSVLGDGGYTF.

The CDR3 loop is CASSSHWGDQETQYF. CDR3 DNA sequence: TGTGCCAGCAGCTCCCACTGGGGGGACCAAGAGACCCAGTACTTC. The V and J genes are TRBV13 and TRBJ2-5, with D maybe TRBD2 (6 bases). Between the trimmed V and J ends, which lost 4 bases and 0 bases, there was a span of 12 bases. CDR3 length: 15 amino acids. Germline V gene data show CDR1 as PRHDT and CDR2 as FYEKMQ (reference sequence). The variable domain in full, completed from reference TRBV13 and TRBJ2-5, reads AAGVIQSPRHLIKEKRETATLKCYPIPRHDTVYWYQQGPGQDPQFLISFYEKMQSDKGSIPDRFSAQQFSDYHSELNMSSLELGDSALYFCASSSHWGDQETQYFGPGTRLLVL.

The chain carries TRBV19 and TRBJ2-7; TRBD1 agrees at 7 bases. The CDR3 consists of 13 residues. V was pared by 3 bases and J by 6 bases, with 5 bases of the junction left unmatched. Germline V CDR1 and CDR2: LNHDA, SQIVND (reference sequence). The CDR3 is CASSILEGAEQYF. Here the CDR3 DNA reads TGTGCCAGTAGTATCCTCGAGGGGGCCGAGCAGTACTTC.

This rearrangement joins TRBV5-4 to TRBJ2-1; no firm D call. The germline CDR1 and CDR2 sequences are SGHNT and YYREEE (reference sequence). CDR3 size: 13 residues. Trimming took 1 base from V and 3 from J, leaving 5 bases between them. For the CDR3, the DNA is TGTGCCAGCAGCTTGTATAGCTACAATGAGCAGTTCTTC. It codes for CASSLYSYNEQFF.

This CDR3 is CASSPGGRVDYGYTF. As DNA, the CDR3 is TGTGCCAGCAGTCCAGGGGGCCGGGTGGACTATGGCTACACCTTC. This chain connects TRBV27 to TRBJ1-2; 8 bases line up with TRBD1. The CDR3 has 15 residues. V was pared by 5 bases and J by 3 bases, with 8 bases of the junction left unmatched. From germline, CDR1 is MNHEY and CDR2 SMNVEV (reference sequence).

This clone was counted a single time. This chain connects TRBV4-3 to TRBJ1-1; D is undetermined. CDR1 LGHNA and CDR2 YSLEER come from the germline V gene. The V end was cut by 5 bases, the J end by 1 base, with 17 bases between. CDR3 length: 16 residues. DNA of the CDR3: TGCGCCAGCAGCGACGTGGTTTGGCAGGAGAACACTGAAGCTTTCTTT. This translates into CASSDVVWQENTEAFF.

On this clone itself: A clone one base away is much larger, so this may be a read error. The sample carries other DNA sequences with the same CDR3. The chain is built from TRBV28 and TRBJ1-1; D is uncertain. CDR1 and CDR2 from the germline V gene are MDHEN and SYDVKM. The CDR3 is 13 amino acids. Deletions cut 2 bases from V and 1 base from J, with 5 bases between. The CDR3 nucleotides read TGTGCCAGCAGTTTAGGGGAGAACACTGAAGCTTTCTTT. Residues: CASSLGENTEAFF. The complete variable domain, with remaining parts taken from reference TRBV28 and TRBJ1-1, reads DVKVTQSSRYLVKRTGEKVFLECVQDMDHENMFWYRQDPGLGLRLIYFSYDVKMKEKGDIPEGYSVSREKKERFSLILESASTNQTSMYLCASSLGENTEAFFGQGTRLTVV.

As concerns this clone: The sample holds other DNA sequences that translate to the same CDR3. The rearrangement links TRBV5-6 to TRBJ2-7; no reliable D call. This CDR3 spans 12 amino acids. The germline CDR1 and CDR2 sequences are SGHDT and YYEEEE. V was clipped by 0 bases and J by 7 bases, with 8 bases between them. The chain's CDR3 is CASSLGALEQYF. CDR3 coding DNA: TGTGCCAGCAGCTTGGGAGCTTTGGAGCAGTACTTC.

The rearrangement uses TRBV5-1 and TRBJ2-5, with 13 bases matching TRBD2. CDR1 SGHRS and CDR2 YFSETQ come from the germline V gene. This CDR3 is built from 17 residues. V lost 5 bases and J lost 5; bases outside the gene matches: 12. The CDR3 region is CASSLTSGGTVFETQYF. CDR3 nucleotide sequence: TGCGCCAGCAGTTTGACTAGCGGGGGGACTGTTTTCGAGACCCAGTACTTC.

The chain links TRBV5-1 to TRBJ1-2; D perhaps matches TRBD1 (6 bases). The CDR3 covers 18 residues. The V and J ends lost 0 bases and 4 bases respectively, with 22 bases between them. CDR1 is SGHRS, CDR2 YFSETQ, per germline. CDR3 nucleotide sequence: TGCGCCAGCAGCTTGGCGTTGGGGGGCTACAGGGAATCCTATGGCTACACCTTC. It yields the protein CASSLALGGYRESYGYTF.

The chain combines TRBV4-1 with TRBJ2-1; 8 bases are shared with TRBD2. The CDR3 has 17 amino acids. The J segment lost 7 bases and the V segment lost 1 base, leaving 12 bases of the junction unmatched. CDR1 is MGHRA and CDR2 is YSYEKL in the germline V gene. CDR3 sequence (DNA): TGCGCCAGCAGCCAAGTAGGGAACAGCGGGAGTTCGAATGAGCAGTTCTTC. Protein product: CASSQVGNSGSSNEQFF.

The rearrangement links TRBV28 to TRBJ2-1; 11 nucleotides line up with TRBD2. The CDR3 contains 16 residues. Germline V CDR1 and CDR2: MDHEN, SYDVKM. V was clipped by 7 bases and J by 3 bases; unmatched bases: 8. This chain's CDR3 is CASNQGLAEIYNEQFF. CDR3 nucleotide sequence: TGTGCCAGCAACCAGGGACTAGCGGAGATCTACAATGAGCAGTTCTTC.

Details on this clone: This CDR3 is also generated by other DNA sequences in the sample. The chain couples TRBV13 to TRBJ2-1, with D perhaps TRBD1 (5 bases). CDR1 PRHDT and CDR2 FYEKMQ come from the germline V gene (reference sequence). Trimming removed 4 bases from V and 6 bases from J, with 7 bases in between. CDR3 length: 12 amino acids. CDR3 in amino acids: CASSYQGNEQFF. DNA of the CDR3: TGTGCCAGCAGCTACCAGGGCAATGAGCAGTTCTTC.

V and J are TRBV5-6 and TRBJ2-3; 8 bases map to TRBD2. V trimming: 5 bases; J trimming: 2 bases; junction bases outside the gene matches: 7. This CDR3 comprises 15 residues. Germline V gene data show CDR1 as SGHDT and CDR2 as YYEEEE. The CDR3 DNA reads TGTGCCAGCAGGACGGCCGGGGGGGCCACAGATACGCAGTATTTT. As protein: CASRTAGGATDTQYF.

The chain joins TRBV7-6 to TRBJ2-1; D unresolved. Per germline, CDR1 SGHVS and CDR2 FNYEAQ. This CDR3 region has 14 residues. With 5 bases removed from V and 8 bases from J, the gap between germline ends came to 16 bases. CDR3 bases: TGTGCCAGCAGCCGGTCGGGCCCGAGAGATGAGCAGTTCTTC. Translation gives CASSRSGPRDEQFF. Full variable domain (outside the CDR3, taken from reference TRBV7-6 and TRBJ2-1): GAGVSQSPRYKVTKRGQDVALRCDPISGHVSLYWYRQALGQGPEFLTYFNYEAQQDKSGLPNDRFSAERPEGSISTLTIQRTEQRDSAMYRCASSRSGPRDEQFFGPGTRLTVL.

The rearrangement joins TRBV7-3 to TRBJ1-1, with D possibly matching TRBD1 (5 bases). With 5 bases removed from V and 4 bases from J, the gap between germline ends came to 14 bases. CDR1 SGHTA and CDR2 FQGTGA come from the germline V gene. CDR3 length: 14 amino acids. CDR3 region: CASSPTGGATEAFF. CDR3 in DNA: TGTGCCAGCAGCCCCACCGGCGGGGCCACTGAAGCTTTCTTT.

A remark on this clone: Other DNA sequences in the sample encode the same CDR3. The V call is TRBV5-1, the J call TRBJ2-1; tentatively, D is TRBD1 (6 bases). The CDR3 runs to 14 residues. V was shortened by 0 bases and J by 4 bases, with 8 bases between the two germline ends. Germline V CDR1 and CDR2: SGHRS, YFSETQ. The CDR3 DNA sequence: TGCGCCAGCAGCTTGGCTGGGACATACAATGAGCAGTTCTTC. Protein: CASSLAGTYNEQFF.

The rearrangement joins TRBV28 to TRBJ1-6, with 11 positions matching TRBD1. V lost 5 bases, J lost 9 bases, and 6 bases stayed unmatched. CDR1 and CDR2 (germline): MDHEN, SYDVKM. The CDR3 runs to 15 residues. Here the CDR3 reads CASSPLGQGGSPLHF. CDR3 DNA sequence: TGTGCCAGCAGTCCCTTGGGACAGGGGGGTTCACCCCTCCACTTT.

This clone was recorded once. The gene calls are TRBV15 and TRBJ1-5; D remains unclear. Germline loops: CDR1 LNHNV, CDR2 YYDKDF (reference sequence). Trimming shortened V by 0 bases and J by 2 bases, and 5 bases separated the two germline ends. The CDR3 has 14 residues. CDR3 residues: CATSRDAGNQPQHF. In nucleotides, the CDR3 is TGTGCCACCAGCAGAGATGCCGGCAATCAGCCCCAGCATTTT.